The 23 T cell receptor beta chains listed next were all sequenced from one sample in a study of T-cell memory formation after mild COVID-19. MiXCR, run by TCRdb on the 5' RACE reads, gives a single entry per CDR3 protein. The table lists some 100,000 distinct CDR3 sequences, around 10% of them singletons, with around 39% in the top ten. Specimen: PBMCs or a T cell subset sorted from them (not recorded which). The receptors were gathered from a man younger than 35 who had mild COVID-19 (a few samples of this study predate the infection). Cell type and time point are not known.

The chain recombines TRBV29-1 with TRBJ2-1, with 7 bases lining up with TRBD1. CDR3 length: 11 residues. V shed 4 bases and J 8 bases; nucleotides not matched to a gene: 2. Germline values: CDR1 SQVTM, CDR2 ANQGSEA. CDR3 DNA sequence: TGCAGCGTTGGACAGGGCCATGAGCAGTTCTTC. Protein product: CSVGQGHEQFF.

The rearrangement links TRBV7-8 to TRBJ1-1; D perhaps matches TRBD1 (6 bases). Trimming removed 5 bases from V and 0 bases from J, with 13 bases in between. The CDR3 totals 15 residues. Germline V gives CDR1 SGHVS, CDR2 FQNEAQ. The CDR3 reads CASSPRQVLNTEAFF. CDR3 DNA: TGTGCCAGCAGCCCTAGACAGGTTCTGAACACTGAAGCTTTCTTT.

This rearrangement joins TRBV6-5 to TRBJ2-2; the D gene is possibly TRBD1 (5 bases). Trimming took off 2 bases at V and 3 bases at J, with 10 bases between the two ends. Germline values: CDR1 MNHEY, CDR2 SVGAGI. The CDR3 contains 15 residues. The DNA for the CDR3 is TGTGCCAGCAGTTACGCAGGGCCTCACACCGGGGAGCTGTTTTTT. Amino acids: CASSYAGPHTGELFF.

Only a few counts were recorded for this clonotype. This chain joins TRBV4-1 and TRBJ2-5; maybe TRBD2 (6 bases). CDR1 is MGHRA and CDR2 is YSYEKL in the germline V gene. This CDR3 has 14 amino acids. V lost 1 base and J 2 bases, leaving 8 bases between the germline ends. The CDR3 DNA reads TGCGCCAGCAGCCAAGTTCGGGAGCAAGAGACCCAGTACTTC. This encodes CASSQVREQETQYF.

This clonotype turned up a few times. CDR3 sequence reads: CASRPDRVPGELFF. The CDR3 DNA is TGTGCCAGCAGACCCGACAGGGTTCCCGGGGAGCTGTTTTTT. The V call is TRBV6-5, the J call TRBJ2-2; 7 bases are a match to TRBD1. The CDR3 covers 14 residues. The germline CDR1 and CDR2 sequences are MNHEY and SVGAGI. J was trimmed by 6 bases and V by 6 bases; bases with no gene match: 7.

This clonotype was counted between two and nine times. The CDR3 DNA reads TGTGCCAGCAGCCCTTCTCAGTTCACCTACACAGATACGCAGTATTTT. Amino acid sequence: CASSPSQFTYTDTQYF. V usage is TRBV9 and J usage is TRBJ2-3, with unresolved D. CDR1 is SGDLS and CDR2 is YYNGEE in the germline V gene. Trimming removed 4 bases at V and 2 bases at J, with 17 bases between. The CDR3 has 16 residues. Using reference TRBV9 and TRBJ2-3 for the parts outside the CDR3, the full variable domain is DSGVTQTPKHLITATGQRVTLRCSPRSGDLSVYWYQQSLDQGLQFLIQYYNGEERAKGNILERFSAQQFPDLHSELNLSSLELGDSALYFCASSPSQFTYTDTQYFGPGTRLTVL.

This clonotype was picked up a small number of times. The chain combines TRBV7-9 with TRBJ2-7; D is uncertain. Per the germline V gene, CDR1 is SEHNR and CDR2 is FQNEAQ (reference sequence). The CDR3 extends over 12 amino acids. V was cut by 5 bases and J by 3 bases, with 8 bases left in between. In nucleotides, the CDR3 is TGTGCCAGCAGCCCGGACCGCTACGAGCAGTACTTC. Translating gives CASSPDRYEQYF.

J is TRBJ1-3 and V is TRBV7-6, with 7 bases identical to TRBD1. Germline trimming cut 5 bases from V and 0 bases from J; bases unmatched to any gene: 13. Germline CDR1 and CDR2: SGHVS and FNYEAQ. The CDR3 spans 18 residues. CDR3 nucleotides: TGTGCCAGCAGCCCGAACACCCGGGACAGCCTCTCTGGAAACACCATATATTTT. It encodes CASSPNTRDSLSGNTIYF.

CDR3 in DNA: TGTGCCAGCAGAGACGATAACGAGCAGTTCTTC. As protein: CASRDDNEQFF. The chain is built from TRBV7-9 and TRBJ2-1; D gene unclear. This CDR3 comprises 11 residues. V was trimmed by 6 bases and J by 10 bases, leaving 10 bases between them. Germline loops: CDR1 SEHNR, CDR2 FQNEAQ (reference sequence). Complete variable domain (other parts from reference TRBV7-9 and TRBJ2-1): DTGVSQNPRHKITKRGQNVTFRCDPISEHNRLYWYRQTLGQGPEFLTYFQNEAQLEKSRLLSDRFSAERPKGSFSTLEIQRTEQGDSAMYLCASRDDNEQFFGPGTRLTVL.

This clonotype has only a few counts. The chain has TRBV6-1 and TRBJ1-2, with 9 bases aligning to TRBD1. The junction had 8 bases not matched to a gene; V was cut back by 6 bases and J by 6 bases. The CDR3 spans 14 residues. Germline CDR1 reads MNHNS; CDR2 reads SASEGT. CDR3 sequence: CASRRDRAGDGYTF. The CDR3 region has the DNA TGTGCCAGCAGGCGGGACAGGGCTGGCGATGGCTACACCTTC.

The chain combines TRBV6-2 or TRBV6-3 with TRBJ2-7; D unresolved. V was clipped by 0 bases and J by 4 bases, with 13 bases between them. The CDR3 sequence is 15 residues long. Germline V lookup: CDR1 MNHEY, CDR2 SVGEGT. For the CDR3, the DNA is TGTGCCAGCAGTTACTCGACTCGATGGGGTTACGAGCAGTACGTC. Translating it yields CASSYSTRWGYEQYV.

The chain has TRBV6-1 and TRBJ2-7, with 8 bases lining up with TRBD2. Germline V lookup: CDR1 MNHNS, CDR2 SASEGT. The CDR3 is 16 residues long. V lost 5 bases to trimming and J lost 1 base; unmatched junction nucleotides: 10. CDR3 loop: CASSPRGTSPSYEQYV. The CDR3 DNA reads TGTGCCAGCAGTCCAAGAGGGACTAGTCCGTCCTACGAGCAGTACGTC.

This clonotype was observed a few times. The V call is TRBV5-6, the J call TRBJ2-7, with D possibly TRBD1 on 5 matching bases. Trimming stripped 5 bases from V and 7 bases from J, with 13 bases between. The CDR3 is 12 residues long. Germline assignment: CDR1 SGHDT and CDR2 YYEEEE. As DNA, the CDR3 is TGTGCCAGCAGGGCTAGGGGTAGTGAGCAGTACGTC. Its translation: CASRARGSEQYV.

This clonotype was picked up a small number of times. This chain joins TRBV20-1 and TRBJ2-7, with no clear D. Germline V gene data show CDR1 as DFQATT and CDR2 as SNEGSKA (reference sequence). The CDR3 sequence is 12 residues long. V lost 2 bases to trimming and J lost 3 bases, with 8 bases between them. The CDR3 protein is CSARQDVYEQYF. CDR3 DNA: TGCAGTGCTAGACAGGACGTCTACGAGCAGTACTTC.

The chain carries TRBV27 and TRBJ1-1; a weak D match, TRBD1 (5 bases). Trimming took off 0 bases at V and 5 bases at J, with 7 bases between the two ends. Germline assignment: CDR1 MNHEY and CDR2 SMNVEV (reference sequence). The CDR3 loop spans 13 amino acids. The CDR3 protein is CASSLSPGTEAFF. In nucleotides, the CDR3 is TGTGCCAGCAGTTTATCCCCAGGGACTGAAGCTTTCTTT.

This chain joins TRBV7-3 and TRBJ2-1; D is possibly TRBD2 (5 bases). Trimming removed 0 bases from V and 4 bases from J, with 13 bases in between. The CDR3 is made up of 16 amino acids. Germline CDR1 is SGHTA and CDR2 is FQGTGA. CDR3 region: CASSLTADGLYNEQFF. In DNA, the CDR3 is TGTGCCAGCAGCTTAACGGCGGACGGACTTTACAATGAGCAGTTCTTC. Full variable domain (rest looked up from reference TRBV7-3 and TRBJ2-1): GAGVSQTPSNKVTEKGKYVELRCDPISGHTALYWYRQSLGQGPEFLIYFQGTGAADDSGLPNDRFFAVRPEGSVSTLKIQRTERGDSAVYLCASSLTADGLYNEQFFGPGTRLTVL.

The genes are TRBV9 and TRBJ2-1, with D possibly being TRBD2 (6 bases). This CDR3 has 16 amino acids. Germline CDR1 and CDR2: SGDLS and YYNGEE. V was cut by 0 bases and J by 3 bases, with 13 bases left in between. CDR3 amino acids: CASSVVGGSIYNEQFF. The CDR3 region has the DNA TGTGCCAGCAGCGTAGTTGGGGGGTCTATCTACAATGAGCAGTTCTTC.

This clonotype was found a few times. This rearrangement joins TRBV15 to TRBJ2-7, with 8 bases that match TRBD1. This CDR3 has 14 residues. Germline assignment: CDR1 LNHNV and CDR2 YYDKDF (reference sequence). V lost 5 bases, J lost 5 bases, and 8 bases stayed unmatched. DNA for the CDR3: TGTGCCACCAGCGCCCGGACAGGGCGGAACGAGCAGTACGTC. Amino acid sequence: CATSARTGRNEQYV.

V is TRBV6-2 or TRBV6-3 and J is TRBJ2-7, with 10 bases aligning to TRBD2. This CDR3 contains 14 residues. Trimming at V came to 8 bases and at J to 4 bases, leaving 8 bases not matched to a gene. The germline CDR1 and CDR2 sequences are MNHEY and SVGEGT. CDR3 sequence (DNA): TGTGCCAGCCTTGACCTAGCGGGAGAATACGAGCAGTACTTC. It yields the protein CASLDLAGEYEQYF.

The V and J genes are TRBV4-2 and TRBJ2-7; TRBD1 matches at 8 bases. V lost 11 bases, J lost 2 bases, and 5 bases stayed unmatched. The CDR3 is 12 amino acids. Germline lookup yields CDR1 LGHNA and CDR2 YNFKEQ. The CDR3: CAQQGQAYEQYV. CDR3 DNA: TGTGCCCAGCAGGGACAGGCCTACGAGCAGTACGTC.

The J gene is TRBJ1-2, the V gene TRBV27, with a tentative D call TRBD1 (6 bases). V shed 6 bases and J shed 12 bases, with 20 bases lying between them. CDR3 length equals 13 residues. The germline V gene encodes CDR1 MNHEY and CDR2 SMNVEV (reference sequence). The DNA for the CDR3 is TGTGCCAGCAGGCACGAGGGGGGGCTAAAGGACACCTTC. Its protein is CASRHEGGLKDTF.

J is TRBJ2-1 and V is TRBV18; D gene uncertain. Looked up from germline, CDR1 is KGHSH and CDR2 is LQKENI. The V end was cut by 0 bases, the J end by 0 bases, with 6 bases between. The CDR3 totals 15 residues. CDR3 DNA sequence: TGTGCCAGCTCACCACCCGGATCCTCCTACAATGAGCAGTTCTTC. Residues: CASSPPGSSYNEQFF. Complete variable domain (other parts from reference TRBV18 and TRBJ2-1): NAGVMQNPRHLVRRRGQEARLRCSPMKGHSHVYWYRQLPEEGLKFMVYLQKENIIDESGMPKERFSAEFPKEGPSILRIQQVVRGDSAAYFCASSPPGSSYNEQFFGPGTRLTVL.

This clonotype occurred a few times. The chain combines TRBV7-9 with TRBJ1-1, with D maybe TRBD1 (5 bases). CDR1 is SEHNR and CDR2 is FQNEAQ in the germline V gene (reference sequence). The ends were cut back, 6 bases at V and 1 base at J, with 12 bases in the middle. The CDR3 spans 14 residues. Written as DNA, the CDR3 is TGTGCCAGCAGGGGGGTCGGTACGAACACTGAAGCTTTCTTT. Translating it yields CASRGVGTNTEAFF. Variable domain in full (rest from reference TRBV7-9 and TRBJ1-1): DTGVSQNPRHKITKRGQNVTFRCDPISEHNRLYWYRQTLGQGPEFLTYFQNEAQLEKSRLLSDRFSAERPKGSFSTLEIQRTEQGDSAMYLCASRGVGTNTEAFFGQGTRLTVV.